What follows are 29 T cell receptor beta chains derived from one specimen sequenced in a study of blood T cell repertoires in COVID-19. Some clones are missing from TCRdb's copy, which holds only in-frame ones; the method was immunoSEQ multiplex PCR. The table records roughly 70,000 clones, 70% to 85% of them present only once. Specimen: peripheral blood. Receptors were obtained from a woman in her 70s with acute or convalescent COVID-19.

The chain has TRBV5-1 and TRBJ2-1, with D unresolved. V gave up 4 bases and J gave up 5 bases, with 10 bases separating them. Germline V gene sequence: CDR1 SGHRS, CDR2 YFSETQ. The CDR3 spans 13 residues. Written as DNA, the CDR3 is TGCGCCAGCAGCCCCGACACAGACAATGAGCAGTTCTTC. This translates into CASSPDTDNEQFF.

The CDR3 is CASSVSPDGGHNYGYTF. CDR3 DNA sequence: TGTGCCAGCAGCGTATCCCCAGACGGAGGTCACAACTATGGCTACACCTTC. The J gene is TRBJ1-2, the V gene TRBV9; D is ambiguous. V was pared by 1 base and J by 2 bases, with 18 bases between. This CDR3 has 17 amino acids. Germline V CDR1 and CDR2: SGDLS, YYNGEE.

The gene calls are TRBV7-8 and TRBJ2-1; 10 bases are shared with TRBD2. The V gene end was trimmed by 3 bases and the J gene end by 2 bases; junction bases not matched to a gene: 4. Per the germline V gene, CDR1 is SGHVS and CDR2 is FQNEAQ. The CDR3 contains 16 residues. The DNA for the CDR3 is TGTGCCAGCAGCTTTAGCGGGGGGATCCCCTACAATGAGCAGTTCTTC. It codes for CASSFSGGIPYNEQFF.

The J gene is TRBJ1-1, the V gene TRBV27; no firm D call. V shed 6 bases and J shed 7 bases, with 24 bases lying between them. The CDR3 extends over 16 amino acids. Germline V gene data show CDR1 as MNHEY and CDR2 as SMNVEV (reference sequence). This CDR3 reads CASSPAGLDTGVEAFF. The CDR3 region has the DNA TGTGCCAGCAGCCCCGCGGGGTTGGATACGGGTGTTGAAGCTTTCTTT.

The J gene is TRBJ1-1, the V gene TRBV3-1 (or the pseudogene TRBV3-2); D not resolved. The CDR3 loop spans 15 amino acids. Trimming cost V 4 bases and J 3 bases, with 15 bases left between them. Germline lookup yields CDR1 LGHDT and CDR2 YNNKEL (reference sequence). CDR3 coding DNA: TGTGCCAGCAGCCCCGGCGGAGCTTTGCACACTGAAGCTTTCTTT. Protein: CASSPGGALHTEAFF.

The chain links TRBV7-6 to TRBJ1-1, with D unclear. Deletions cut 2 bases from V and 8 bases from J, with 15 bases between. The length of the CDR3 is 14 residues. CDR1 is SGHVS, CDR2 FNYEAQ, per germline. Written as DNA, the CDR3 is TGTGCCAGCAGCTTAATGGATCGTGGCAGGGAAGCTTTCTTT. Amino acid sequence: CASSLMDRGREAFF.

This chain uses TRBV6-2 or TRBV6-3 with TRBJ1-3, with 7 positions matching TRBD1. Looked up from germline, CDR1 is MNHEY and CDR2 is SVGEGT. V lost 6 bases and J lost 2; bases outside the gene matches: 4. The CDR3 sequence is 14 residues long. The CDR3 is CASSSGTAGNTIYF. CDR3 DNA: TGTGCCAGCAGCTCCGGGACAGCTGGAAACACCATATATTTT.

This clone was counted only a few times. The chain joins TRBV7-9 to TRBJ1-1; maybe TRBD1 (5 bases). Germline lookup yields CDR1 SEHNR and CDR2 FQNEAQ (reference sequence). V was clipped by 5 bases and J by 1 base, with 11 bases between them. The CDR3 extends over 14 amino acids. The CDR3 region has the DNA TGTGCCAGCAGCCATAGACAGCCGAACACTGAAGCTTTCTTT. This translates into CASSHRQPNTEAFF. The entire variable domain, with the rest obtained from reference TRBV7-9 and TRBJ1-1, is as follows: DTGVSQNPRHKITKRGQNVTFRCDPISEHNRLYWYRQTLGQGPEFLTYFQNEAQLEKSRLLSDRFSAERPKGSFSTLEIQRTEQGDSAMYLCASSHRQPNTEAFFGQGTRLTVV.

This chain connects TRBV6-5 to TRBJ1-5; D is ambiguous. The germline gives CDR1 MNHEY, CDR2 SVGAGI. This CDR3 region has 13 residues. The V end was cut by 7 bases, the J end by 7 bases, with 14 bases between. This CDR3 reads CASTEDPRQPQHF. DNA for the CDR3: TGTGCCAGCACGGAGGACCCAAGGCAGCCCCAGCATTTT.

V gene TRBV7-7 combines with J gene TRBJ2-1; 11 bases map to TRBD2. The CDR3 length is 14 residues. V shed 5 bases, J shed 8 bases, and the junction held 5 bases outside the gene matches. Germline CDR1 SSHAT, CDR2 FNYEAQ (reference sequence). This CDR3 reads CASSVIAGGHEQFF. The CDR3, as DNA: TGTGCCAGCAGCGTTATAGCGGGGGGGCATGAGCAGTTCTTC. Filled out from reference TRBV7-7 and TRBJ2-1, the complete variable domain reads GAGVSQSPRYKVTKRGQDVTLRCDPISSHATLYWYQQALGQGPEFLTYFNYEAQPDKSGLPSDRFSAERPEGSISTLTIQRTEQRDSAMYRCASSVIAGGHEQFFGPGTRLTVL.

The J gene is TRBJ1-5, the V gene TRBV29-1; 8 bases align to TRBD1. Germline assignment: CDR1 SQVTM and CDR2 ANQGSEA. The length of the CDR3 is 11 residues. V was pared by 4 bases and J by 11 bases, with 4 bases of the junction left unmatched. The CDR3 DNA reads TGCAGCGTTGGCACACAGGGGGCCCAGCATTTT. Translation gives CSVGTQGAQHF.

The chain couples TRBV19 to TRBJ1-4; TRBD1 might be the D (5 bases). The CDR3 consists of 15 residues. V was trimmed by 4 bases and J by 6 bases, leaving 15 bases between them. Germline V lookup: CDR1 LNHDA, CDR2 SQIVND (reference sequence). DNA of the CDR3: TGTGCCAGTAGTAGGCCCAGGCAAGGGGATGAAAAACTGTTTTTT. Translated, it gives CASSRPRQGDEKLFF.

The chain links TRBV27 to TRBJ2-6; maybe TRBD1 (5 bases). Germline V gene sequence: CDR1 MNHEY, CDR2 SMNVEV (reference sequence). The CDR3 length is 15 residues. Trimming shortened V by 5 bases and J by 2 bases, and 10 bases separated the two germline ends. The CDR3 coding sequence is TGTGCCAGCAGTCCCAGGGAAACTGGGGCCAACGTCCTGACTTTC. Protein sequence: CASSPRETGANVLTF.

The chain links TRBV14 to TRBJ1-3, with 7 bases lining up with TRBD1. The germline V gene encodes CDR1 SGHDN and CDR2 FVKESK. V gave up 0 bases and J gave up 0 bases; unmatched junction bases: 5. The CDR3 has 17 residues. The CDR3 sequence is CASSQERGPLSGNTIYF. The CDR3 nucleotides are TGTGCCAGCAGCCAAGAGAGGGGGCCCCTCTCTGGAAACACCATATATTTT.

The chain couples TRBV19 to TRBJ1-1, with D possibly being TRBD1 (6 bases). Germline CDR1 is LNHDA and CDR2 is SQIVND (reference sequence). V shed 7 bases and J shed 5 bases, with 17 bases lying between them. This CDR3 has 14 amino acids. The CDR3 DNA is TGTGCCAGTAATGGGGGGGGCTCGAGAACTGAAGCTTTCTTT. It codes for CASNGGGSRTEAFF.

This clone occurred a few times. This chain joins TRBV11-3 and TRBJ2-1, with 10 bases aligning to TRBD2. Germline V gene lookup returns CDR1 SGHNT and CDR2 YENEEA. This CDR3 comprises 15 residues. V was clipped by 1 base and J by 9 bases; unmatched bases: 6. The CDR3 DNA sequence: TGTGCCAGCAGCTTAGTAGCGGGAGGTGGGGTTGAGCAGTTCTTC. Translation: CASSLVAGGGVEQFF.

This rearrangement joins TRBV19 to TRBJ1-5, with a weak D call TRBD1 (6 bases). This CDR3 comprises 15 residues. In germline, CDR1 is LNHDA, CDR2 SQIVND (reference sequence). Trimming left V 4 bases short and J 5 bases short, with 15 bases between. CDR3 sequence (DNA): TGTGCCAGTAGTAGCCGAGGCAGGGGCGATCAGCCCCAGCATTTT. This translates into CASSSRGRGDQPQHF. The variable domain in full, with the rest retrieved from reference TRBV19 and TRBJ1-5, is DGGITQSPKYLFRKEGQNVTLSCEQNLNHDAMYWYRQDPGQGLRLIYYSQIVNDFQKGDIAEGYSVSREKKESFPLTVTSAQKNPTAFYLCASSSRGRGDQPQHFGDGTRLSIL.

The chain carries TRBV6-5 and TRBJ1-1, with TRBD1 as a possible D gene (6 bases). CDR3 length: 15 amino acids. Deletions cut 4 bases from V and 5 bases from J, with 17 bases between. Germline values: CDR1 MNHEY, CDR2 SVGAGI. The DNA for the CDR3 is TGTGCCAGCAGTTGGGCGGGGGGGCGATCAACTGAAGCTTTCTTT. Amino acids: CASSWAGGRSTEAFF.

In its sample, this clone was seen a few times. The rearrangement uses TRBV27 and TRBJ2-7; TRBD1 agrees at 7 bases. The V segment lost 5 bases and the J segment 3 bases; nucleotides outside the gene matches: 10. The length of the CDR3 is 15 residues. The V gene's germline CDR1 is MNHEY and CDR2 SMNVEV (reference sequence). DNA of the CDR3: TGTGCCAGCAGTAATCGCAGGGGGTCCTACTACGAGCAGTACTTC. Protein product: CASSNRRGSYYEQYF.

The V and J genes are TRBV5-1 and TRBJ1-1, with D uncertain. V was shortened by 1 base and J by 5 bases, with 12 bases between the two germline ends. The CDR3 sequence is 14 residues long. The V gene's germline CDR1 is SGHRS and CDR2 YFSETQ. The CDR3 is CASSLQDAGTEAFF. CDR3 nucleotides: TGCGCCAGCAGCTTGCAGGATGCGGGAACTGAAGCTTTCTTT.

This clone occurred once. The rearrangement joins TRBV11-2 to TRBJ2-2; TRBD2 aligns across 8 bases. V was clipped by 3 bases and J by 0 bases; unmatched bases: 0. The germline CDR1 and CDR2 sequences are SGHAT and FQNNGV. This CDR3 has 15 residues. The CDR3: CASSLRGANTGELFF. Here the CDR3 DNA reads TGTGCCAGCAGCTTGCGGGGGGCGAACACCGGGGAGCTGTTTTTT. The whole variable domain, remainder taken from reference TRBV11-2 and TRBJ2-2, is EAGVAQSPRYKIIEKRQSVAFWCNPISGHATLYWYQQILGQGPKLLIQFQNNGVVDDSQLPKDRFSAERLKGVDSTLKIQPAKLEDSAVYLCASSLRGANTGELFFGEGSRLTVL.

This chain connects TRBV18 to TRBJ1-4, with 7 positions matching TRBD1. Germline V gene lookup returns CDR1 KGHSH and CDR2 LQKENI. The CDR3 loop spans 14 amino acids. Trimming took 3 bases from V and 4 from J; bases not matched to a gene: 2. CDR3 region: CASSPGQYNEKLFF. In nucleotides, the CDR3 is TGTGCCAGCTCACCGGGACAGTATAATGAAAAACTGTTTTTT.

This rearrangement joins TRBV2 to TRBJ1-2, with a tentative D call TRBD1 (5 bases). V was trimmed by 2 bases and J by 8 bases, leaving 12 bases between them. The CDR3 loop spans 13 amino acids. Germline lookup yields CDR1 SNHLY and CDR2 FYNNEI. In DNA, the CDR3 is TGTGCCAGCAGTGAAACGGCAGGGAGGGGCTACACCTTC. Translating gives CASSETAGRGYTF.

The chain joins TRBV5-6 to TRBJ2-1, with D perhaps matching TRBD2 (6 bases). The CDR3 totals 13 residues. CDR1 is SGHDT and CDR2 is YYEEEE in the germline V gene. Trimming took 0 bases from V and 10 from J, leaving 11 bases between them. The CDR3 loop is CASSLDVGGEQFF. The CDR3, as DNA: TGTGCCAGCAGCTTGGATGTGGGGGGAGAGCAGTTCTTC.

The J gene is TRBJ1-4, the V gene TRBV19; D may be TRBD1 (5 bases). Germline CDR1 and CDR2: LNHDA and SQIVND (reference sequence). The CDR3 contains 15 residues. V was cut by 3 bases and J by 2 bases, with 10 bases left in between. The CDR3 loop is CASSIKGRTNEKLFF. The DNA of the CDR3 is TGTGCCAGTAGTATTAAGGGGAGGACTAATGAAAAACTGTTTTTT.

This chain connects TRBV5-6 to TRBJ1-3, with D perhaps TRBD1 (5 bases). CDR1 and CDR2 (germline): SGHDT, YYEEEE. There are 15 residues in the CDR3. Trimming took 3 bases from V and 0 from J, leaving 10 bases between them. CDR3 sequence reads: CASSSPTASGNTIYF. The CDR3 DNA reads TGTGCCAGCAGCTCGCCGACAGCCTCTGGAAACACCATATATTTT.

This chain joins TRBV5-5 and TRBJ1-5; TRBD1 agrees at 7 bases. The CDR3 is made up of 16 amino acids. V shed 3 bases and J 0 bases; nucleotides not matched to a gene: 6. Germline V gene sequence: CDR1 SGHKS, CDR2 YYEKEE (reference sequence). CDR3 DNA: TGTGCCAGCAGCTCCGGACAGGACCATAGCAATCAGCCCCAGCATTTT. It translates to CASSSGQDHSNQPQHF.

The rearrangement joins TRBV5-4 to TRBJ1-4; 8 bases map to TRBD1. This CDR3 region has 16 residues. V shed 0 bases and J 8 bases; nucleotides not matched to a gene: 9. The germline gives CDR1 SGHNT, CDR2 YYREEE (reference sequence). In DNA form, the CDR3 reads TGTGCCAGCAGCTTGGTAGGATCAGGGGGCAAGGAAAAACTGTTTTTT. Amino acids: CASSLVGSGGKEKLFF.

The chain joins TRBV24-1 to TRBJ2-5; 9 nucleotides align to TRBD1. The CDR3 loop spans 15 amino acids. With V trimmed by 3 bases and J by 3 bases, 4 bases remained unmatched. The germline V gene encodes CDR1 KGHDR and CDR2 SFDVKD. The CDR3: CATSDRWTGEETQYF. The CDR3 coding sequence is TGTGCCACCAGTGATCGATGGACAGGGGAAGAGACCCAGTACTTC.